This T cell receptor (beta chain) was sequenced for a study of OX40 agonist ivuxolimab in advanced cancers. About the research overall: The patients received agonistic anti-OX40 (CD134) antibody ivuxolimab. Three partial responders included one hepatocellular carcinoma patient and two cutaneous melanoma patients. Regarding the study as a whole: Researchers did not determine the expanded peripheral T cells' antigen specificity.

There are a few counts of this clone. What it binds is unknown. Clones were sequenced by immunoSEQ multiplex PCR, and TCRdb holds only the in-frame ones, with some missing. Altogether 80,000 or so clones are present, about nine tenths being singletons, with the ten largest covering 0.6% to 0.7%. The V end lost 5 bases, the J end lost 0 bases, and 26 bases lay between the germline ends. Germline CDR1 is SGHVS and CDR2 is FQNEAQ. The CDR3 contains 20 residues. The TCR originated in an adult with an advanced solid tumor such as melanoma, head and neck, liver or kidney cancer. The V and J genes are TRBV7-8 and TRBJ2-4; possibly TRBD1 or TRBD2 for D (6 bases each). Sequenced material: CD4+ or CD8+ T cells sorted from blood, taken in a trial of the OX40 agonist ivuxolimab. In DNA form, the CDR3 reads TGTGCCAGCAGCCCCTACAGGGTACTAGCCTCAAGAACAGCCAAAAACATTCAGTACTTC. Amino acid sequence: CASSPYRVLASRTAKNIQYF.